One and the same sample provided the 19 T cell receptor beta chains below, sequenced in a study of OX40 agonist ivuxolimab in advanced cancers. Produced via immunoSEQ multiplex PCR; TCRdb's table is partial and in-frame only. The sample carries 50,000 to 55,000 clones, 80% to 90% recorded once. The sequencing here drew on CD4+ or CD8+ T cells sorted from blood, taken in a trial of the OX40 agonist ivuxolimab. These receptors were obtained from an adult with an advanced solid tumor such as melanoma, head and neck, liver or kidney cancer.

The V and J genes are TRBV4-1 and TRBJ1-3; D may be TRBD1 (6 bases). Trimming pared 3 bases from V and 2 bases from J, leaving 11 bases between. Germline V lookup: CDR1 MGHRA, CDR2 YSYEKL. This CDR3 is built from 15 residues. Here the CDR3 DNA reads TGCGCCAGCAGCCAGAGAGAGGGGGCTGGAAACACCATATATTTT. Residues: CASSQREGAGNTIYF.

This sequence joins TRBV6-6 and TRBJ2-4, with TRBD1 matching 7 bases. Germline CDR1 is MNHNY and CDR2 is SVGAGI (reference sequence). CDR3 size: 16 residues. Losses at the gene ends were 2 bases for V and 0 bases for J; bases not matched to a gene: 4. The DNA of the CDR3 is TGTGCCAGCAGTTACGGGGACAGACTAGCCAAAAACATTCAGTACTTC. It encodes CASSYGDRLAKNIQYF.

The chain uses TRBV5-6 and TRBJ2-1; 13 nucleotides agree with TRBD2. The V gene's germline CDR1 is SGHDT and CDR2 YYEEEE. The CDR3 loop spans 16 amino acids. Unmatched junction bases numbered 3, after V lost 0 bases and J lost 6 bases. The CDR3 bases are TGTGCCAGCAGCTTGGCCGGGACTAGCGGGACCAATGAGCAGTTCTTC. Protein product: CASSLAGTSGTNEQFF. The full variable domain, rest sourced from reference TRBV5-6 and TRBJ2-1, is DAGVTQSPTHLIKTRGQQVTLRCSPKSGHDTVSWYQQALGQGPQFIFQYYEEEERQRGNFPDRFSGHQFPNYSSELNVNALLLGDSALYLCASSLAGTSGTNEQFFGPGTRLTVL.

CDR3 bases: TGTGCCAGCAGCCGCCCGGCGGGGGCCCTCCAAGAGACCCAGTACTTC. Translating gives CASSRPAGALQETQYF. The V and J genes are TRBV4-2 and TRBJ2-5, with D maybe TRBD2 (7 bases). The CDR3 has 16 amino acids. Germline-derived CDR1 and CDR2 are LGHNA and YNFKEQ. V was pared by 4 bases and J by 1 base, with 16 bases between.

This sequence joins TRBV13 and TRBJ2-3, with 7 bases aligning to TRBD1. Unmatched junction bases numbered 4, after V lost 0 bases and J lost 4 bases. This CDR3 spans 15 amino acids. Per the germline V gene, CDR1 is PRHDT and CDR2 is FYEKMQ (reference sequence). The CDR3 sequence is CASSLGRQGADTQYF. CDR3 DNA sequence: TGTGCCAGCAGCTTAGGGCGACAGGGCGCAGATACGCAGTATTTT.

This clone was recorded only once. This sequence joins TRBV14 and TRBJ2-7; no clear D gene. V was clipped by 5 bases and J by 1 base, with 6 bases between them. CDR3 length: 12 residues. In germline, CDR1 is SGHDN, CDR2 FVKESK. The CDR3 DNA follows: TGTGCCAGCAGCATCTGGTCCTACGAGCAGTACTTC. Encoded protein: CASSIWSYEQYF.

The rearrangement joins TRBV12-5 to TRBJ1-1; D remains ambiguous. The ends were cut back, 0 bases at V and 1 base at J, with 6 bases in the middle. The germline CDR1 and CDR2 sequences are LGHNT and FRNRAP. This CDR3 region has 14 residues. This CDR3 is CASGLVPGNTEAFF. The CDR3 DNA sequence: TGTGCTAGTGGTTTGGTACCAGGGAACACTGAAGCTTTCTTT.

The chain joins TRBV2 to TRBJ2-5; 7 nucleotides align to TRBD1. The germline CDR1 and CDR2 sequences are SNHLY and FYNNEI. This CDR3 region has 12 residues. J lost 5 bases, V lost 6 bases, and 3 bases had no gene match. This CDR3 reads CASRTGAETQYF. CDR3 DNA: TGTGCCAGCAGAACAGGGGCGGAGACCCAGTACTTC.

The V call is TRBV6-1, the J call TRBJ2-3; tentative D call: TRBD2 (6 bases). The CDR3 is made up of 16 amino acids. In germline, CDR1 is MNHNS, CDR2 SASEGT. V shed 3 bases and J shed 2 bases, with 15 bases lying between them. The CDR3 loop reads CASSELRGGPTDTQYF. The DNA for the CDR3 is TGTGCCAGCAGTGAGCTTCGGGGAGGCCCCACAGATACGCAGTATTTT.

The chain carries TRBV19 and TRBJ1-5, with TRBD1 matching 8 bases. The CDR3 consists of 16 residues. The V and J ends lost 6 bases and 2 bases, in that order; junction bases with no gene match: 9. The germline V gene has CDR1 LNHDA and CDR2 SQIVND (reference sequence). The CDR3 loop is CASRAGQGIGNQPQHF. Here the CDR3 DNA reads TGTGCCAGTAGGGCCGGACAGGGAATCGGCAATCAGCCCCAGCATTTT. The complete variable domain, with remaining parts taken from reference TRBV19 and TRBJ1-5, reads DGGITQSPKYLFRKEGQNVTLSCEQNLNHDAMYWYRQDPGQGLRLIYYSQIVNDFQKGDIAEGYSVSREKKESFPLTVTSAQKNPTAFYLCASRAGQGIGNQPQHFGDGTRLSIL.

This CDR3 is CASTSTPIRGNQPQHF. The CDR3 DNA sequence: TGTGCCAGCACTTCCACCCCCATTCGGGGCAATCAGCCCCAGCATTTT. This chain joins TRBV2 and TRBJ1-5; no clear D gene. V was clipped by 7 bases and J by 2 bases, with 18 bases between them. The germline V gene encodes CDR1 SNHLY and CDR2 FYNNEI. CDR3 length: 16 residues.

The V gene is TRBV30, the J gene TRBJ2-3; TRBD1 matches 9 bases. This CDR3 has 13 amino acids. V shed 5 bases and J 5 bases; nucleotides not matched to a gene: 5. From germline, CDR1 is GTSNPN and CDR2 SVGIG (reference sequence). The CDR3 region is CAWRRTGVDTQYF. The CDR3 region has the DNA TGTGCCTGGCGGAGGACAGGGGTAGATACGCAGTATTTT.

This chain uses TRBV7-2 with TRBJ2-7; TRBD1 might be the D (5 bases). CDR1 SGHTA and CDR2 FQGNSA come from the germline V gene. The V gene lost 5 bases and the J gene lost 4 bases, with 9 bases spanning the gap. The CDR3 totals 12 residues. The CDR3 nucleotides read TGTGCCAGCAGCCGTCAGGGTTACGAGCAGTACTTC. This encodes CASSRQGYEQYF. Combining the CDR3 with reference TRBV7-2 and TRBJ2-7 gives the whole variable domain GAGVSQSPSNKVTEKGKDVELRCDPISGHTALYWYRQSLGQGLEFLIYFQGNSAPDKSGLPSDRFSAERTGGSVSTLTIQRTQQEDSAVYLCASSRQGYEQYFGPGTRLTVT.

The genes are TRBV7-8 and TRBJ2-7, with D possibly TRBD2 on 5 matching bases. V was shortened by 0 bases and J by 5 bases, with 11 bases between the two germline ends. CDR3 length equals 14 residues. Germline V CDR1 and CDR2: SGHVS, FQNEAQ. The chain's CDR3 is CASSLALRGNEQYF. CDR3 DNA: TGTGCCAGCAGCTTAGCGCTAAGAGGGAACGAGCAGTACTTC.

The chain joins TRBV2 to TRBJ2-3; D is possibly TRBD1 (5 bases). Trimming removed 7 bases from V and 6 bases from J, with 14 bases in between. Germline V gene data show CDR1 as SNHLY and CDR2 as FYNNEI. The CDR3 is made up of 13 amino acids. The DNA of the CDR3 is TGTGCCAGCAATTCTCAGGGTTTCGATACGCAGTATTTT. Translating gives CASNSQGFDTQYF.

The CDR3 region has the DNA TGTGCCAGCAGTTCCTTGGCCCGGGATCAGCCCCAGCATTTT. Encoded protein: CASSSLARDQPQHF. The V gene is TRBV28, the J gene TRBJ1-5; D unclear. CDR1 and CDR2 from the germline V gene are MDHEN and SYDVKM. The CDR3 length is 14 residues. Trimming shortened V by 4 bases and J by 5 bases, and 12 bases separated the two germline ends.

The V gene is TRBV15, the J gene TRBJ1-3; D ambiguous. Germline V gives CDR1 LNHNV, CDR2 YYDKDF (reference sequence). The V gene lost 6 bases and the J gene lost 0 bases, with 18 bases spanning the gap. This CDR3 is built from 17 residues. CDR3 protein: CATRSDDDRRSGNTIYF. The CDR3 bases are TGTGCCACCAGGTCGGACGATGACCGTCGCTCTGGAAACACCATATATTTT.

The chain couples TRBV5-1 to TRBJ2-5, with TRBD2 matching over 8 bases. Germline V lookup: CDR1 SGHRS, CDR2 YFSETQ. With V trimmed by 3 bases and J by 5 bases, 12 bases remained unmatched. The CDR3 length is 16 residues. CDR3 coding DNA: TGCGCCAGCAGCTCCTCGACAGGCCCGGGGGGGGAGACCCAGTACTTC. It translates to CASSSSTGPGGETQYF.

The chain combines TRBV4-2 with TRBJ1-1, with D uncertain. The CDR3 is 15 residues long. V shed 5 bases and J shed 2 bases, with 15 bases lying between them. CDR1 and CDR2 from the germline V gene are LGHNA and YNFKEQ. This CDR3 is CASSKAAWDNTEAFF. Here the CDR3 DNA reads TGTGCCAGCAGCAAAGCCGCGTGGGATAACACTGAAGCTTTCTTT.